This T cell receptor beta chain is from a study of T cell responses to AZD1222 COVID-19 vaccine. Overall study results and limits: Spike-specific TCR breadth and depth were elevated following two AZD1222 doses.

The CDR3 covers 14 residues. Germline V gene data show CDR1 as MNHEY and CDR2 as SMNVEV (reference sequence). The V end lost 5 bases, the J end lost 4 bases, and 14 bases lay between the germline ends. Of note for this clone: Its antigen is as yet unknown.

The assay was immunoSEQ multiplex PCR, and TCRdb's table has in-frame clones only and misses some. The data hold 210,000 or so clones, with less than 95% observed a single time. The gene calls are TRBV27 and TRBJ2-5; D may match TRBD1 or TRBD2 (5 bases each). The clonotype comes from an adult who received the MenACWY meningococcal vaccine as a control. Material: peripheral blood, obtained 28 days after the second dose of the MenACWY control vaccine. The CDR3 nucleotides read TGTGCCAGCAGTGGGACCCAGAAGAGAGAGACCCAGTACTTC. Encoded protein: CASSGTQKRETQYF.